This is a list of T cell receptor beta chains from one sample in a study of blood T cell repertoires in COVID-19. Using immunoSEQ multiplex PCR, the repertoire was profiled, and TCRdb retains in-frame clones only, with some absent. The data contain about 250,000 clones, 65% to 80% of them seen just once; the ten biggest clones take up roughly 4%. Sequencing was performed on peripheral blood. The receptors here all came from a woman aged 40 to 50 with active or convalescent COVID-19. The CDR3 runs from the conserved cysteine through the conserved F or W. The D gene is left open where the match is weak. Where a row states a size, it is once, few, many or the class of an expanded clone; other rows omit it.

d_gene	j_gene	abundance	v_gene	CDR3nt	CDR3aa
.	TRBJ2-1	.	TRBV7-3	TGTGCCAGCAGCGTAGCGGTGAGCTCCTACAATGAGCAGTTCTTC	CASSVAVSSYNEQFF
.	TRBJ2-1	.	TRBV7-7	TGTGCTAGCAGCCCAGCCGGGGACAATGAGCAGTTCTTC	CASSPAGDNEQFF
TRBD1	TRBJ2-3	few	TRBV10-3	TGTGCCATCGGGGGGACAGGGGACAATACGCAGTATTTT	CAIGGTGDNTQYF
.	TRBJ2-1	.	TRBV3-1/TRBV3-2	TGTGCCAGCAGCCCCCCTTCCCCCCCTAGCAGGTCCTACAATGAGCAGTTCTTC	CASSPPSPPSRSYNEQFF
TRBD2	TRBJ2-4	few	TRBV9	TGTGCCAGCAGCGCCCGGGGGGGTGCCAAAAACATTCAGTACTTC	CASSARGGAKNIQYF
TRBD2	TRBJ2-3	few	TRBV3-1/TRBV3-2	TGTGCCAGCAGCCGCCGCGGGACTAGGGGCACAGATACGCAGTATTTT	CASSRRGTRGTDTQYF
TRBD2	TRBJ2-2	.	TRBV3-1/TRBV3-2	TGTGCCAGCAGCCGGGGACTAGGGTACACCGGGGAGCTGTTTTTT	CASSRGLGYTGELFF
.	TRBJ1-1	.	TRBV19	TGTGCCAGTAGTCCAGGCGGGGCAACTGAAGCTTTCTTT	CASSPGGATEAFF
.	TRBJ1-1	.	TRBV27	TGTGCCAGCAGTTTTAGGAGGACGGTGAACACTGAAGCTTTCTTT	CASSFRRTVNTEAFF
.	TRBJ2-5	.	TRBV7-9	TGTGCCAGCAGCCGAACGGAGGCCCAGTACTTC	CASSRTEAQYF
.	TRBJ1-5	.	TRBV4-2	TGTGCCAGCAGCCAAGCTGACAGGCTGAAGCCCCAGCATTTT	CASSQADRLKPQHF
TRBD1	TRBJ1-2	.	TRBV6-6	TGTGCCAGCAGTTACCCCGGGACAGGGAACTATGGCTACACCTTC	CASSYPGTGNYGYTF
.	TRBJ2-5	once	TRBV7-3	TGTGCCAGCAGCTTAGGTCTACGGGAGACCCAGTACTTC	CASSLGLRETQYF
TRBD2	TRBJ2-6	.	TRBV15	TGTGCCACCAGCAGAGAGGGGGGGACCTCTGGGGCCAACGTCCTGACTTTC	CATSREGGTSGANVLTF
.	TRBJ1-1	.	TRBV28	TGTGCCAGCAGTTTTACACTGAACACTGAAGCTTTCTTT	CASSFTLNTEAFF
TRBD2	TRBJ2-7	.	TRBV18	TGTGCCAGCTCACCACGGGCGGGGGGGAGAAACGAGCAGTACTTC	CASSPRAGGRNEQYF
.	TRBJ1-2	.	TRBV11-2	TGTGCCAGCAGCTTAGGGGACACTGGCTATGGCTACACCTTC	CASSLGDTGYGYTF
.	TRBJ2-2	.	TRBV11-3	TGTGCCAGCAGCTTTGGGACTGGGGCGGGTAACACCGGGGAGCTGTTTTTT	CASSFGTGAGNTGELFF
TRBD1	TRBJ1-6	few	TRBV19	TGTGCCAGCCGGGACAGGGCACATAATTCACCCCTCCACTTT	CASRDRAHNSPLHF
.	TRBJ1-3	few	TRBV5-4	TGTGCCAGCAGCTTGGAACAGGGTCTTGGAAACACCATATATTTT	CASSLEQGLGNTIYF
.	TRBJ2-7	.	TRBV18	TGTGCCAGCTCACCCGCGGGGAGACCCTACGAGCAGTACTTC	CASSPAGRPYEQYF
.	TRBJ2-7	.	TRBV11-2	TGTGCCAGCAGCTTAGATCAGGTTCCTACCTACGAGCAGTACTTC	CASSLDQVPTYEQYF
TRBD2	TRBJ2-1	.	TRBV7-9	TGTGCCAGCAGCGCTAGCGGGGCGCATCGGGAGCAGTTCTTC	CASSASGAHREQFF
TRBD1	TRBJ2-3	.	TRBV5-6	TGTGCCAGCAGCTCACGGGACAGGGAGTCTTTT	CASSSRDRESF
TRBD1	TRBJ2-5	.	TRBV24-1	TGTGCCACCAGTCCAGGGGGCGTAGAGACCCAGTACTTC	CATSPGGVETQYF
TRBD1	TRBJ1-2	.	TRBV29-1	TGCAGCGTTGCGAGTCAGGGGGCGCGAGGCTACACCTTC	CSVASQGARGYTF
.	TRBJ1-2	.	TRBV24-1	TGTGCCACCAGGGGGGGGGCCGGTGGCTACACCTTC	CATRGGAGGYTF
.	TRBJ1-4	.	TRBV10-3	TGTGCCATCAGTGGACAGGCCGAAAAACTGTTTTTT	CAISGQAEKLFF
.	TRBJ2-3	many	TRBV20-1	TGCAGTGCTAGTGCCCCAGGGCAAGATACGCAGTATTTT	CSASAPGQDTQYF
.	TRBJ1-3	.	TRBV28	TGTGCCAGCAGTTTAATGGCTGCTGGAAACACCATATATTTT	CASSLMAAGNTIYF
.	TRBJ2-3	.	TRBV4-1	TGCGCCAGCAGCCATCCCCGTAGTTCTAGCACAGATACGCAGTATTTT	CASSHPRSSSTDTQYF
.	TRBJ1-5	.	TRBV27	TGTGCCAGCAGATCCCGGGCAACAGGAGGCAATCAGCCCCAGCATTTT	CASRSRATGGNQPQHF
.	TRBJ2-5	.	TRBV5-4	TGTGCCAGCAGCCTATACGAAGAGACCCAGTACTTC	CASSLYEETQYF
TRBD1	TRBJ1-2	.	TRBV4-1	TGCGCCAGCAGCCTCCCTCGGACAGGACCTGCTATGGGCTACACCTTC	CASSLPRTGPAMGYTF
TRBD2	TRBJ2-5	.	TRBV2	TGTGCCAGCAGTGAAGGCACTAGCGGGGAGAACCAAGAGACCCAGTACTTC	CASSEGTSGENQETQYF
.	TRBJ2-1	.	TRBV27	TGTGCCAGCAGTTTATACCTCGGGAGCTCCTACAATGAGCAGTTCTTC	CASSLYLGSSYNEQFF
.	TRBJ2-1	.	TRBV5-1	TGCGCCAGCAGCTTGGAGGGCGGGGGCCTATACAATGAGCAGTTCTTC	CASSLEGGGLYNEQFF
.	TRBJ1-5	.	TRBV12-2	TGTGCAAGTCGCCCCCTTACCCGGCACAGGGGTTATAGCAATCAGCCCCAGCATTTT	CASRPLTRHRGYSNQPQHF
.	TRBJ1-1	once	TRBV2	TGTGCCAGCAGTGAGTCCCTGAGCACTGAAGCTTTCTTT	CASSESLSTEAFF
TRBD1	TRBJ2-1	once	TRBV5-1	TGCGCCAGCAGCTTGTCATCCGGGACAGATACCCATGAGCAGTTCTTC	CASSLSSGTDTHEQFF
.	TRBJ1-2	.	TRBV28	TGTGCCAGCAGTCCCGGGAACTATGGCTACACCTTC	CASSPGNYGYTF